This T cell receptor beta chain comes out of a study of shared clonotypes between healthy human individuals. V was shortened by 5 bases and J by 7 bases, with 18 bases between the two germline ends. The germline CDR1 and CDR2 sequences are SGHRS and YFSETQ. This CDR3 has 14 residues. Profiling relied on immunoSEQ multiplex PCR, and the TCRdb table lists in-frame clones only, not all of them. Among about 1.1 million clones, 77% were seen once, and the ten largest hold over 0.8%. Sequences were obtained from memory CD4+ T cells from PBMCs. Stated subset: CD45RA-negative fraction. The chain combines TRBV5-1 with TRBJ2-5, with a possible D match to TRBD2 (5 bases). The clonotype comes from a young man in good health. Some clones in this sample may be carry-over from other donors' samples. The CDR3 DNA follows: TGCGCCAGCAGGCCGGGAACCACCCTTGGGACCCAGTACTTC. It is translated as CASRPGTTLGTQYF.